Below are 16 T cell receptor beta chains sequenced from a single sample in a study of T-cell reconstitution after alpha-beta-depleted transplantation in children. TCRbeta library construction was performed incorporating unique molecular identifiers. TCRdb used MiXCR to reprocess the PCR reads, holding one entry per CDR3 protein. The sample lists hundreds of thousands of distinct CDR3 sequences, around 25% seen once, with 4.5% to 5.5% in the top ten. The source material was PBMCs, mostly from graft donor cells, sampled 360 days after TCRalphabeta/CD19-depleted stem cell transplant. These receptors were collected from a female patient aged 2 to 10 who had a stem cell transplant for congenital amegakaryocytic thrombocytopenia, so the T cells may come from the graft donor.

This clonotype was counted between two and nine times. This chain links TRBV7-6 with TRBJ1-1, with unresolved D. The CDR3 runs 13 residues. V gave up 0 bases and J gave up 5 bases, with 7 bases separating them. From germline, CDR1 is SGHVS and CDR2 FNYEAQ. In DNA form, the CDR3 reads TGTGCCAGCAGCTTAGCGCCGGGTACTGAAGCTTTCTTT. This codes for CASSLAPGTEAFF.

The chain combines TRBV10-3 with TRBJ1-1, with D unresolved. V lost 1 base and J 0 bases, leaving 3 bases between the germline ends. CDR1 is ENHRY, CDR2 SYGVKD, per germline. The length of the CDR3 is 13 residues. The CDR3 protein is CAISEFVNTEAFF. In DNA, the CDR3 is TGTGCCATCAGTGAGTTCGTGAACACTGAAGCTTTCTTT.

With respect to this clonotype: It is unclear where the CDR3 begins or ends on the DNA, so no DNA is shown, and the CDR3 is as TCRdb lists it. V is TRBV23-1 and J is TRBJ2-2; the listed D gene, TRBD1, was not tested against the DNA. TRBV23-1 is an ORF, with its function uncertain. Inclusive of both ends, the CDR3 amounts to 13 amino acids. CDR3 sequence reads: CASSPPYRGAVFF.

The chain carries TRBV28 and TRBJ2-2; 7 bases align to TRBD1. V was pared by 6 bases and J by 5 bases, with 3 bases of the junction left unmatched. The CDR3 runs 13 residues. The germline CDR1 and CDR2 sequences are MDHEN and SYDVKM. Here the CDR3 reads CASRETGTGELFF. The DNA for the CDR3 is TGTGCCAGCAGAGAGACAGGGACCGGGGAGCTGTTTTTT.

This clonotype has a handful of counts. This sequence joins TRBV20-1 and TRBJ1-2; 7 nucleotides line up with TRBD1. Germline V gene sequence: CDR1 DFQATT, CDR2 SNEGSKA (reference sequence). The CDR3 has 14 amino acids. V shed 0 bases and J 4 bases; nucleotides not matched to a gene: 5. CDR3 protein: CSAREQGISYGYTF. The CDR3 DNA reads as TGCAGTGCTAGAGAACAGGGGATATCCTATGGCTACACCTTC.

This clonotype was detected only a few times. This chain joins TRBV7-2 and TRBJ1-1; the match to TRBD1 covers 9 bases. The germline V gene has CDR1 SGHTA and CDR2 FQGNSA. Trimming cost V 5 bases and J 10 bases; bases outside gene matches: 8. The CDR3 extends over 13 amino acids. Here the CDR3 reads CASSQSDRGLAFF. CDR3 coding DNA: TGTGCCAGCAGCCAATCGGACAGGGGTTTAGCTTTCTTT.

The genes are TRBV2 and TRBJ2-1; D call uncertain. V lost 9 bases and J lost 10, with 10 bases in between. The germline V gene has CDR1 SNHLY and CDR2 FYNNEI. This CDR3 is built from 10 residues. DNA for the CDR3: TGTGCCAGAAGCCACGGAGAGCAGTTCTTC. This gives the protein CARSHGEQFF.

The V gene is TRBV4-3, the J gene TRBJ1-2; D is undetermined. The CDR3 length is 17 residues. Germline values: CDR1 LGHNA, CDR2 YSLEER. Deletions cut 0 bases from V and 7 bases from J, with 21 bases between. The CDR3 loop reads CASSQDSQLRFIGGYTF. In DNA form, the CDR3 reads TGCGCCAGCAGCCAAGATTCCCAGTTGCGGTTTATCGGTGGCTACACCTTC.

This clonotype was counted between two and nine times. The rearrangement joins TRBV29-1 to TRBJ1-4; D not resolved. Germline values: CDR1 SQVTM, CDR2 ANQGSEA. Trimming took off 4 bases at V and 0 bases at J, with 6 bases between the two ends. This CDR3 contains 13 residues. The CDR3 bases are TGCAGCGTTGCAGGCTCAACTAATGAAAAACTGTTTTTT. Encoded protein: CSVAGSTNEKLFF.

The chain is built from TRBV5-1 and TRBJ2-1; D not resolved. CDR1 and CDR2 (germline): SGHRS, YFSETQ. The CDR3 loop spans 19 amino acids. Trimming stripped 3 bases from V and 5 bases from J, with 27 bases between. Here the CDR3 reads CASSYGLHGKAQRDNEQFF. CDR3 DNA sequence: TGCGCCAGCAGCTACGGGCTACACGGAAAGGCACAAAGAGACAATGAGCAGTTCTTC. The variable domain in full, with the rest retrieved from reference TRBV5-1 and TRBJ2-1, is KAGVTQTPRYLIKTRGQQVTLSCSPISGHRSVSWYQQTPGQGLQFLFEYFSETQRNKGNFPGRFSGRQFSNSRSEMNVSTLELGDSALYLCASSYGLHGKAQRDNEQFFGPGTRLTVL.

Only a few counts were recorded for this clonotype. The chain couples TRBV20-1 to TRBJ2-2, with D perhaps TRBD2 (5 bases). The CDR3 is 13 residues long. CDR1 and CDR2 from the germline V gene are DFQATT and SNEGSKA (reference sequence). Deletions cut 3 bases from V and 3 bases from J, with 8 bases between. Here the CDR3 DNA reads TGCAGTGCTAGTTCAGCGGACACCGGGGAGCTGTTTTTT. Translation gives CSASSADTGELFF.

This clonotype was observed at least ten times. V usage is TRBV7-2 and J usage is TRBJ2-2, with D perhaps matching TRBD2 (5 bases). The CDR3 extends over 13 amino acids. Looked up from germline, CDR1 is SGHTA and CDR2 is FQGNSA. Trimming stripped 2 bases from V and 5 bases from J, with 6 bases between. The DNA of the CDR3 is TGTGCCAGCAGCTTACCGGGGACCGGGGAGCTGTTTTTT. This encodes CASSLPGTGELFF. The variable domain in full, with the rest retrieved from reference TRBV7-2 and TRBJ2-2, is GAGVSQSPSNKVTEKGKDVELRCDPISGHTALYWYRQSLGQGLEFLIYFQGNSAPDKSGLPSDRFSAERTGGSVSTLTIQRTQQEDSAVYLCASSLPGTGELFFGEGSRLTVL.

This clonotype turned up a few times. This chain connects TRBV12-3 or TRBV12-4 to TRBJ2-7; D possibly uses TRBD1 or TRBD2 (5 bases each). The CDR3 runs 16 residues. V lost 4 bases and J lost 0, with 16 bases in between. In DNA form, the CDR3 reads TGTGCCAGCAGTTCCCGGAGGACACCTAGCTCCTACGAGCAGTACTTC. It encodes CASSSRRTPSSYEQYF.

The rearrangement joins TRBV6-5 to TRBJ2-5, with D unclear. V was trimmed by 4 bases and J by 5 bases, leaving 17 bases between them. The CDR3 runs 15 residues. Germline V gene data show CDR1 as MNHEY and CDR2 as SVGAGI. This chain's CDR3 is CASSSPHRPQETQYF. The CDR3 nucleotides are TGTGCCAGCAGTTCCCCCCACCGCCCCCAGGAGACCCAGTACTTC.

The DNA of the CDR3 is TGTGCCAGCAGTCCTTACAGGGGCAATCAGCCCCAGCATTTT. Amino acid sequence: CASSPYRGNQPQHF. This chain joins TRBV6-1 and TRBJ1-5, with a tentative D call TRBD1 (6 bases). This CDR3 has 14 amino acids. V was clipped by 5 bases and J by 2 bases, with 10 bases between them. Germline CDR1 reads MNHNS; CDR2 reads SASEGT.

This chain joins TRBV20-1 and TRBJ2-1, with TRBD2 as a possible D gene (5 bases). Deletions cut 0 bases from V and 14 bases from J, with 14 bases between. In germline, CDR1 is DFQATT, CDR2 SNEGSKA (reference sequence). The CDR3 totals 12 residues. Written as DNA, the CDR3 is TGCAGTGCTAGAGATGACCGGGGTCGGAAGTTCTTC. Translation gives CSARDDRGRKFF.